This T cell receptor (beta chain) was recorded in a study of CXCR3-negative and CXCR3-positive naive CD8 T cells. The germline V gene encodes CDR1 MNHNY and CDR2 SVGAGI (reference sequence). The CDR3 is 15 amino acids. Identification of naive CD8+ T cells rested on CD45RO-CCR7+CD27+CD95- status. Preparation of TRB cDNA libraries relied on 5' RACE carrying UMI labels. TCRdb reprocessed the 5' RACE reads and reports one entry per CDR3 protein, with no DNA. There are fewer than 55,000 distinct CDR3 sequences in the sample, with 1.6% held by the top ten. The material sequenced was naive CXCR3- CD8+ T cells from blood. As for subset: CD45RO-CCR7+CD27+CD95- naive CD8+ T cells lacking CXCR3 (TNR3-). The chain employs TRBV6-6 and TRBJ2-1; no DNA is available, so the TRBD1 call from TCRdb remains unchecked. The source is a human donor in good health. Some clones in this sample may be carry-over from other donors' samples. CDR3 residues: CASSYGREYDNEQFF.